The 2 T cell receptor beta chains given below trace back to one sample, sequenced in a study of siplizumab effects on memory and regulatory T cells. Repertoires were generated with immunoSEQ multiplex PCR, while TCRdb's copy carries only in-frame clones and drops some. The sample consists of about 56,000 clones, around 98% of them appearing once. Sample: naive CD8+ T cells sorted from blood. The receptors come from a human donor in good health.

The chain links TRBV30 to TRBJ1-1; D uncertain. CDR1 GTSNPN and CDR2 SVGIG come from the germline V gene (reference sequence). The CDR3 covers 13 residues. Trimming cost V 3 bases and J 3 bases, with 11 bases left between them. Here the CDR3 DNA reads TGTGCCTGGAGCCCCCCCGGGGACACTGAAGCTTTCTTT. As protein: CAWSPPGDTEAFF.

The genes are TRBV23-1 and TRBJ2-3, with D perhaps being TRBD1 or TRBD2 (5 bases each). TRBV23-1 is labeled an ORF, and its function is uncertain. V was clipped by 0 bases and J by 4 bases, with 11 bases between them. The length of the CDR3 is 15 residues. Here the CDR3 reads CASSQSWGRADTQYF. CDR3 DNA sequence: TGCGCCAGCAGTCAATCGTGGGGGAGAGCAGATACGCAGTATTTT.